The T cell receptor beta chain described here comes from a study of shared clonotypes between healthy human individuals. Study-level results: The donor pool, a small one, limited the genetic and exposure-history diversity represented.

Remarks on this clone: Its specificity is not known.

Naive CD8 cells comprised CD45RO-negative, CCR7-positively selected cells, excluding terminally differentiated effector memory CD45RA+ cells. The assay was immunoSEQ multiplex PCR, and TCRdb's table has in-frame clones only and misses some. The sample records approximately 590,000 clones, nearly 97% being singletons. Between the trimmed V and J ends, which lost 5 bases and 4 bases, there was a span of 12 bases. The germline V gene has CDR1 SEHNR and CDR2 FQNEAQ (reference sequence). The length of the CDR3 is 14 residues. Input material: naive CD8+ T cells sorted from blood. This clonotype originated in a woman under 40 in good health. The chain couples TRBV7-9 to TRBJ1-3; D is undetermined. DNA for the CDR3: TGTGCCAGCAGCCCAGCCGCTGCAGGAAACACCATATATTTT. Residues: CASSPAAAGNTIYF.